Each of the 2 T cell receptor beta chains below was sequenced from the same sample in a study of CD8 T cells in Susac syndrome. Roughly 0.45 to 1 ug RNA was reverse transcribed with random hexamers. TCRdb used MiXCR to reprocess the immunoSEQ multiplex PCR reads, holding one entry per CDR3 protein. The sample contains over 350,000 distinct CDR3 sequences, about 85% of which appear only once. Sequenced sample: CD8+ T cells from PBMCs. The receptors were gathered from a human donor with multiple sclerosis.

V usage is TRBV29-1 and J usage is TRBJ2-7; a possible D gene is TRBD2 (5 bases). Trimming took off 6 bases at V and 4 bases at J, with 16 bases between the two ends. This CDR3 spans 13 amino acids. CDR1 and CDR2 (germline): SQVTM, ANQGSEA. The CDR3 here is CSVAGGPHYEQYF. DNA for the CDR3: TGCAGCGTGGCTGGCGGGCCGCATTACGAGCAGTACTTC.

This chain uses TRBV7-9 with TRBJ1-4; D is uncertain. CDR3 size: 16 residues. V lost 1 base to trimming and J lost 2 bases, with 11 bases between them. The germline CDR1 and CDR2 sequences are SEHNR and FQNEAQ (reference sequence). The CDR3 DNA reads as TGTGCCAGCAGCTTAGAATCGGCCACGACTAATGAAAAACTGTTTTTT. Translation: CASSLESATTNEKLFF.